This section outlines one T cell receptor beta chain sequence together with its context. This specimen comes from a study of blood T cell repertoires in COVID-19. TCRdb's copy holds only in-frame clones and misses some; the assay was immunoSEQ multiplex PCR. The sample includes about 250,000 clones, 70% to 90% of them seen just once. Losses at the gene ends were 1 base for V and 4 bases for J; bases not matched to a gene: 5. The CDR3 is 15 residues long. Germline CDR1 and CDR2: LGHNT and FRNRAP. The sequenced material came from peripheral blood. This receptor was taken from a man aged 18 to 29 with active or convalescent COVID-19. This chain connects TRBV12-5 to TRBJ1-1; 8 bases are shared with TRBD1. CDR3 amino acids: CASGLAGGAFTEAFF. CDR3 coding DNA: TGTGCTAGTGGTTTGGCAGGGGGCGCGTTCACTGAAGCTTTCTTT.